The source of this T cell receptor (beta chain) is a study of identifying expanded T cells in peripheral blood. No infections or other immune events were documented during collection. The repertoire was sequenced with immunoSEQ multiplex PCR; TCRdb's copy has only in-frame clones and lacks some. The profile shows about 130,000 clones, 70% to 90% of them singletons. The study, taken as a whole, reports: Differentially abundant clones: approximately 1.3 between replicates, around 17 at 2 to 3 weeks, under 25 at four. Clone count variance between approximately 2-week samples rose with total template count.

V was shortened by 0 bases and J by 1 base, with 13 bases between the two germline ends. The CDR3 extends over 16 amino acids. The germline CDR1 and CDR2 sequences are LGHNA and YSLEER. Remarks on this clone: Its antigen remains unidentified.

The sample comprised blood. This sequence joins TRBV4-3 and TRBJ2-7, with D perhaps matching TRBD1 or TRBD2 (5 bases each). The TCR originated in a person aged 18 to 75 in good health. CDR3 residues: CASSQDRDEPSYEQYF. The CDR3 bases are TGCGCCAGCAGCCAAGATCGGGACGAACCATCCTACGAGCAGTACTTC.